This record looks at one TCR beta chain sequence and its context. Its antigen is undetermined. A marrow graft followed busulfan-fludarabine conditioning, with cyclophosphamide on days +3 and +4. The sample comes from a study of T cells after posttransplantation cyclophosphamide. General study points: Later blood repertoires were often dominated by clones from the donor CD8+ memory compartment. Skin or GI-infiltrating T cells shared few TRB sequences with blood.

Method: immunoSEQ multiplex PCR; TCRdb's copy keeps in-frame clones and lacks some. Among 42,000 or so clones listed, roughly 87% were seen once. Germline V gene lookup returns CDR1 MNHEY and CDR2 SMNVEV (reference sequence). J gave up 4 bases and V 7 bases, and 9 bases lay outside the gene matches. The CDR3 sequence is 15 residues long. Sequenced here: PBMCs, sampled around 60 days after allogeneic stem cell transplant with posttransplant cyclophosphamide. This sequence joins TRBV27 and TRBJ2-1; 8 bases match TRBD2. The receptor comes from a male patient in his sixties or seventies who received an allogeneic stem cell transplant from a related donor and was CMV-positive. Part of the T cells may come from the graft donor. This CDR3 reads CASNARGGVYNEQFF. CDR3 DNA: TGTGCCAGCAACGCACGGGGGGGCGTTTACAATGAGCAGTTCTTC.